This TCR beta chain was recorded in a study of T cells in tuberculosis. Across the study: In South Africa, adults with active tuberculosis were compared with IGRA-negative and latently infected IGRA-positive adolescents.

V dropped 0 bases and J dropped 5 bases, with 14 bases sitting between them. Germline assignment: CDR1 SGHTS and CDR2 YDEGEE. This CDR3 is 15 amino acids long. Measured with immunoSEQ multiplex PCR; TCRdb has only the in-frame clones, and not every one. In the table there are roughly 40,000 clones, about 95% of which are singletons. Specimen: PBMCs. The receptor was isolated from a donor aged 10-29 years with latent tuberculosis or without tuberculosis infection. The rearrangement uses TRBV5-8 and TRBJ2-5; possibly TRBD2 for D (5 bases). Here the CDR3 reads CASSLAGSSRETQYF. Here the CDR3 DNA reads TGTGCCAGCAGCTTGGCCGGCTCTAGCCGGGAGACCCAGTACTTC.